A selection of T cell receptor beta chains follows, all from one sample in a study of tumor-infiltrating lymphocytes in oesophageal squamous cell carcinoma. MiXCR was run by TCRdb on the PCR reads, yielding one entry per CDR3 protein. The sample includes 15,000 to 25,000 distinct CDR3 sequences, about two fifths of them seen just once. The sequenced material came from normal esophageal tissue next to the tumor. The source of these receptors is a male donor with esophageal squamous cell carcinoma. CDR3s include the opening cysteine and the closing phenylalanine or tryptophan. D genes are given only for firm matches. Rows may omit the clone size; those that give it use once, few, many or a size class.

CDR3: CASSFGQSYEQYF; DNA: TGTGCCAGCAGTTTTGGTCAAAGTTACGAGCAGTACTTC; size: NA; V: TRBV28; J: TRBJ2-7; D: NA
CDR3: CASRGLAGAGEQYF; DNA: TGTGCCAGCAGGGGACTAGCGGGAGCAGGCGAGCAGTACTTC; size: many; V: TRBV28; J: TRBJ2-7; D: TRBD2
CDR3: CASSLGPTGLGWETQYF; DNA: TGTGCCAGCAGTTTGGGGCCCACGGGGCTAGGTTGGGAGACCCAGTACTTC; size: NA; V: TRBV7-6; J: TRBJ2-5; D: NA
CDR3: CASSLDRSLGELFF; DNA: TGTGCCAGCAGCTTAGACAGATCTCTCGGGGAGCTGTTTTTT; size: many; V: TRBV11-2; J: TRBJ2-2; D: NA
CDR3: CASSLVGIMNTEAFF; DNA: TGTGCCAGCAGCTTAGTTGGGATAATGAACACTGAAGCTTTCTTT; size: medium-sized; V: TRBV7-8; J: TRBJ1-1; D: NA
CDR3: CASSLAGGLEGEQFF; DNA: TGTGCCAGCAGCTTGGCGGGAGGGCTAGAGGGTGAGCAGTTCTTC; size: medium-sized; V: TRBV7-9; J: TRBJ2-1; D: TRBD2
CDR3: CASSWDRTSANYGYTF; DNA: TGTGCCAGCAGCTGGGACAGGACCTCAGCTAACTATGGCTACACCTTC; size: NA; V: TRBV7-4; J: TRBJ1-2; D: TRBD1
CDR3: CASSLGLEFAGELFF; DNA: TGTGCTAGCAGCCTTGGGCTAGAGTTCGCCGGGGAGCTGTTTTTT; size: medium-sized; V: TRBV7-7; J: TRBJ2-2; D: NA
CDR3: CASSHRTDNSPLHF; DNA: TGTGCCAGCAGCCATCGGACAGACAATTCACCCCTCCACTTT; size: NA; V: TRBV7-8; J: TRBJ1-6; D: NA
CDR3: CSVASGQETQYF; DNA: TGCAGCGTTGCTAGCGGACAGGAGACCCAGTACTTC; size: few; V: TRBV29-1; J: TRBJ2-5; D: NA
CDR3: CATSDTGTGGEETQYF; DNA: TGTGCCACCAGTGATACCGGGACAGGGGGCGAAGAGACCCAGTACTTC; size: many; V: TRBV24-1; J: TRBJ2-5; D: TRBD1
CDR3: CASSLHGTGLLEQYF; DNA: TGTGCCAGCAGCTTACACGGGACTGGTCTGTTAGAGCAGTACTTC; size: NA; V: TRBV7-2; J: TRBJ2-7; D: NA
CDR3: CASSSGTSGPAYEQYF; DNA: TGCGCCAGCAGCTCTGGGACTAGCGGTCCCGCCTACGAGCAGTACTTC; size: NA; V: TRBV5-1; J: TRBJ2-7; D: TRBD2
CDR3: CASSRSGSSYNEQFF; DNA: TGTGCCAGCAGCCGGAGCGGGAGCTCCTACAATGAGCAGTTCTTC; size: NA; V: TRBV7-2; J: TRBJ2-1; D: TRBD2
CDR3: CASSPTIYPPGTSGSYEQYF; DNA: TGTGCCAGCTCACCGACCATTTATCCCCCTGGGACTAGCGGTTCCTACGAGCAGTACTTC; size: few; V: TRBV18; J: TRBJ2-7; D: TRBD2
CDR3: CASSIWGLMDEAFF; DNA: TGTGCCAGTAGTATTTGGGGGCTCATGGATGAAGCTTTCTTT; size: NA; V: TRBV19; J: TRBJ1-1; D: NA
CDR3: CASSLGWAGGNSPLHF; DNA: TGTGCCAGCAGCTTAGGCTGGGCAGGGGGTAATTCACCCCTCCACTTT; size: few; V: TRBV7-2; J: TRBJ1-6; D: TRBD1
CDR3: CASSRPGTGGYTF; DNA: TGTGCCAGCAGCCGACCCGGGACGGGTGGCTACACCTTC; size: NA; V: TRBV7-2; J: TRBJ1-2; D: NA
CDR3: CASIGGTSYEQYF; DNA: TGTGCCAGCATCGGCGGGACCTCCTACGAGCAGTACTTC; size: NA; V: TRBV7-9; J: TRBJ2-7; D: NA
CDR3: CAISESRRGTFQETQYF; DNA: TGTGCCATCAGTGAAAGTCGTCGCGGGACGTTTCAAGAGACCCAGTACTTC; size: NA; V: TRBV10-3; J: TRBJ2-5; D: NA
CDR3: CASSLELAGGSGELYF; DNA: TGTGCCAGCAGCTTAGAGTTAGCGGGAGGTTCCGGGGAGCTGTACTTC; size: NA; V: TRBV7-8; J: TRBJ2-4; D: TRBD2
CDR3: CASSKRATSGELFF; DNA: TGTGCCAGCAGCAAGAGGGCCACCTCGGGGGAGCTGTTTTTT; size: many; V: TRBV11-3; J: TRBJ2-2; D: NA
CDR3: CASSLRTSGRGEQYF; DNA: TGTGCCAGCAGCTTAAGGACTAGCGGGAGGGGCGAGCAGTACTTC; size: many; V: TRBV11-2; J: TRBJ2-7; D: TRBD2
CDR3: CASSTGRGSINQPQHF; DNA: TGTGCCAGCAGCACAGGGAGGGGATCTATCAATCAGCCCCAGCATTTT; size: many; V: TRBV7-9; J: TRBJ1-5; D: NA
CDR3: CASSQVGRVDYGYTF; DNA: TGCGCCAGCAGCCAAGTAGGCAGGGTCGACTATGGCTACACCTTC; size: many; V: TRBV4-1; J: TRBJ1-2; D: NA
CDR3: CASSYVIEQYF; DNA: TGTGCCAGCAGTTACGTCATCGAGCAGTACTTC; size: NA; V: TRBV6-5; J: TRBJ2-7; D: NA
CDR3: CASRSDRGNSPLHF; DNA: TGTGCCAGCAGATCGGACAGGGGGAATTCACCCCTCCACTTT; size: many; V: TRBV7-9; J: TRBJ1-6; D: TRBD1
CDR3: CASSIEQGHYGYTF; DNA: TGTGCTAGCAGCATTGAACAGGGCCACTATGGCTACACCTTC; size: many; V: TRBV7-6; J: TRBJ1-2; D: NA
CDR3: CASSDRGGNQPQHF; DNA: TGTGCCAGCAGTGACAGGGGAGGCAATCAGCCCCAGCATTTT; size: NA; V: TRBV2; J: TRBJ1-5; D: NA
CDR3: CASSLAGPGLGGEQFF; DNA: TGTGCCAGCAGCTTAGCGGGTCCGGGACTAGGAGGTGAGCAGTTCTTC; size: large; V: TRBV7-2; J: TRBJ2-1; D: TRBD2
CDR3: CASTATAHLGDTQYF; DNA: TGTGCCAGCACCGCGACGGCCCACCTAGGGGATACGCAGTATTTT; size: medium-sized; V: TRBV12-3/TRBV12-4; J: TRBJ2-3; D: NA
CDR3: CASSLVQGAGNEQFF; DNA: TGTGCCAGCAGCTTAGTTCAGGGGGCGGGAAATGAGCAGTTCTTC; size: few; V: TRBV7-8; J: TRBJ2-1; D: TRBD1
CDR3: CASSVDYSSYEQYF; DNA: TGTGCCAGCAGTGTTGACTACTCGTCCTACGAGCAGTACTTC; size: NA; V: TRBV6-1; J: TRBJ2-7; D: NA
CDR3: CASSAGTANYGYTF; DNA: TGTGCCAGCAGCGCTGGGACAGCTAACTATGGCTACACCTTC; size: many; V: TRBV2; J: TRBJ1-2; D: TRBD1
CDR3: CASSYRGEYNEQFF; DNA: TGTGCCAGCAGCTACCGGGGGGAATACAATGAGCAGTTCTTC; size: few; V: TRBV7-9; J: TRBJ2-1; D: TRBD2
CDR3: CASSLFSGTGEEKLFF; DNA: TGTGCCAGCAGCTTATTTTCCGGGACAGGGGAAGAAAAACTGTTTTTT; size: once; V: TRBV7-2; J: TRBJ1-4; D: TRBD1
CDR3: CASSLGGTEQFF; DNA: TGTGCCAGCAGCTTAGGTGGGACTGAGCAGTTCTTC; size: NA; V: TRBV7-6; J: TRBJ2-1; D: NA
CDR3: CASEGESGTEAFF; DNA: TGTGCCAGCGAGGGGGAATCGGGCACTGAAGCTTTCTTT; size: medium-sized; V: TRBV6-1; J: TRBJ1-1; D: NA
CDR3: CASSLRGADTEAFF; DNA: TGTGCCAGCAGTTTACGGGGGGCGGACACTGAAGCTTTCTTT; size: NA; V: TRBV12-3/TRBV12-4; J: TRBJ1-1; D: NA
CDR3: CASSLQRSTDTQYF; DNA: TGTGCCAGCAGCTTACAACGCTCCACAGATACGCAGTATTTT; size: many; V: TRBV11-2; J: TRBJ2-3; D: NA
CDR3: CASSIVGQGFFQPQHF; DNA: TGTGCCAGTAGTATAGTGGGACAGGGGTTTTTTCAGCCCCAGCATTTT; size: many; V: TRBV19; J: TRBJ1-5; D: TRBD1
CDR3: CASSTTDQGARTDTQYF; DNA: TGTGCCAGCAGCACCACTGACCAGGGGGCCCGCACAGATACGCAGTATTTT; size: NA; V: TRBV7-4; J: TRBJ2-3; D: TRBD1
CDR3: CASSKERLGYTEAFF; DNA: TGTGCCAGCAGCAAAGAGCGCCTCGGGTACACTGAAGCTTTCTTT; size: many; V: TRBV7-9; J: TRBJ1-1; D: NA
CDR3: CASSYGQGLYF; DNA: TGTGCCAGCAGTTACGGACAGGGCCTGTACTTC; size: many; V: TRBV6-6; J: TRBJ2-4; D: TRBD1
CDR3: CASSFGLAGGGEQFF; DNA: TGTGCCAGCAGCTTTGGACTAGCGGGAGGGGGTGAGCAGTTCTTC; size: NA; V: TRBV7-2; J: TRBJ2-1; D: TRBD2
CDR3: CASSSSGSLGDTQYF; DNA: TGTGCCAGCAGTTCAAGCGGGAGTCTTGGAGATACGCAGTATTTT; size: few; V: TRBV7-2; J: TRBJ2-3; D: TRBD2